The clone carrying this T cell receptor (beta chain) was observed a single time. The protocol was immunoSEQ multiplex PCR, while the TCRdb copy is restricted to in-frame clones and leaves out a portion. In the table there are some 250,000 clones, 80% to 85% of which are singletons. CD4+CD25+CD127- Tregs, CD4+CD25- non-Tregs, CD4 and CD8 cells were sorted. This specimen comes from a study of Tregs in tolerant kidney transplant recipients. Germline CDR1 and CDR2: SGHNT and YYREEE (reference sequence). The CDR3 consists of 15 residues. Trimming removed 0 bases from V and 3 bases from J, with 10 bases in between.

The chain joins TRBV5-4 to TRBJ2-1; D is perhaps TRBD2 (5 bases). The sequence came from a human donor in good health. Sequenced input: CD4+ T cells from blood. The CDR3 bases are TGTGCCAGCAGCTTGGTGAGGGCGATCTACAATGAGCAGTTCTTC. This codes for CASSLVRAIYNEQFF.